This T cell receptor (beta chain) was recorded in a study of T-cell memory formation after mild COVID-19. Looking at the study overall: TCR clusters were largely donor specific.

TCRdb reprocessed the 5' RACE reads with MiXCR, giving one entry per CDR3 protein. Of about 82,000 distinct CDR3 sequences listed, around 13% are singletons. Germline V CDR1 and CDR2: LGHNA, YSLEER. The CDR3 sequence is 20 residues long. J gave up 2 bases and V 0 bases, and 14 bases lay outside the gene matches. To note about this clonotype: Its antigen is as yet unknown.

Study-level findings and limits: Clones shrinking between day 15 and 85 showed a balanced CD4/CD8 split, and those that grew later tilted toward CD4+. In pre-infection memory, a portion of responding clones appeared, which suggested that cross-reactive memory joined.

The clonotype originates from a man aged 18 to 30 who had mild COVID-19 (a few samples of this study predate the infection). Cell type and time point are not known. The chain recombines TRBV4-3 with TRBJ2-2, with 8 bases fitting TRBD2. The sample taken for sequencing was PBMCs or a T cell subset sorted from them (not recorded which). The CDR3 sequence: CASSQDVLARGVVNTGELFF. CDR3 DNA sequence: TGCGCCAGCAGCCAAGATGTTCTGGCGCGGGGGGTTGTTAACACCGGGGAGCTGTTTTTT.